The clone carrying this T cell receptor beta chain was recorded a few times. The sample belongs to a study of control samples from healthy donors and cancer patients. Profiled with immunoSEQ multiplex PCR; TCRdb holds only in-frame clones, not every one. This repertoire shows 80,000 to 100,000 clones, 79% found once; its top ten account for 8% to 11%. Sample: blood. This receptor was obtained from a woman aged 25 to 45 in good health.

CDR3 coding DNA: TGTGCCAGCAGCTTGGCGGCGGGGGGGCCCAGGGAGCTGTTTTTT. This sequence encodes CASSLAAGGPRELFF. The chain joins TRBV7-8 to TRBJ2-2; 9 bases are a match to TRBD2. Germline V gene data show CDR1 as SGHVS and CDR2 as FQNEAQ. Trimming removed 3 bases from V and 9 bases from J; junction bases left unmatched: 8. The CDR3 is made up of 15 amino acids.